The entry below gives a single TCR beta chain sequence along with its context. The assay was immunoSEQ multiplex PCR, and TCRdb's table has in-frame clones only and misses some. The sample carries about 72,000 clones, about 80% recorded once. This entry belongs to a study of blood T cell repertoires in COVID-19. The CDR3 totals 13 residues. Germline V gives CDR1 MRHNA, CDR2 SNTAGT. V dropped 1 base and J dropped 8 bases, with 11 bases sitting between them. This clonotype was sampled from a man aged 55 to 70 with acute or convalescent COVID-19. The sequencing sample was made of peripheral blood. The V gene is TRBV6-4, the J gene TRBJ1-1; D unresolved. DNA of the CDR3: TGTGCCAGCAGTGACTGGTCCCGAGGCGAAGCTTTCTTT. This gives the protein CASSDWSRGEAFF.